This T cell receptor beta chain was profiled in a study of regulatory T cells in long-lasting Graves disease. Time point noted: newly diagnosed GD, antithyroid drugs for less than 3 months. PBMCs were the source of the RNA used for TCR sequencing. V lost 6 bases to trimming and J lost 3 bases, with 9 bases between them. Germline CDR1 is DFQATT and CDR2 is SNEGSKA (reference sequence). This CDR3 has 12 residues. Combining iRepertoire HTBI primers with Arm-PCR of CDR3 regions, the authors built TCR beta libraries. Using its own MiXCR run on the multiplex PCR reads, TCRdb lists one record per CDR3 protein. Among 530,000 or so distinct CDR3 sequences listed, approximately 12% were seen once. This clonotype appeared many times. These data were likewise used in another study, on T cells in Graves' hyperthyroidism and ophthalmopathy. That source notes: Ophthalmopathy was distinguished from stable hyperthyroidism by 13 V-J signatures.

The starting material was peripheral blood mononuclear cells (PBMCs), obtained at new diagnosis, from a patient treated with antithyroid drugs. The source of this sequence is a man under 40 with Graves disease. The chain uses TRBV20-1 and TRBJ1-5; D is uncertain. The chain's CDR3 is CSASDFNQPQHF. As DNA, the CDR3 is TGCAGTGCCTCGGACTTCAATCAGCCCCAGCATTTT.